This TCR beta chain originates from a study of blood T cell repertoires in COVID-19. Libraries were prepared by immunoSEQ multiplex PCR; TCRdb keeps only in-frame clonotypes and omits some of them. The sample has 120,000 or so clones; roughly 88% are singletons. This clone was seen only once. CDR1 is MGHRA, CDR2 YSYEKL, per germline. V lost 1 base to trimming and J lost 0 bases, with 7 bases between them. CDR3 length equals 15 residues. This chain connects TRBV4-1 to TRBJ1-5; no clear D. This sequence originates from a woman of 80 years or more with acute or convalescent COVID-19. Sequencing was carried out using peripheral blood. The CDR3 region is CASSQAGFSNQPQHF. DNA of the CDR3: TGCGCCAGCAGCCAAGCGGGGTTTAGCAATCAGCCCCAGCATTTT.